This T cell receptor (beta chain) was recorded in a study of cytomegalovirus exposure and HLA in healthy donors. Study-wide results and caveats: Presence/absence analyses assumed roughly uniform sequencing depth across donors, which may not hold. Certain indistinguishable V segments, among them TRBV6-2 and TRBV6-3, were excluded. Three CMV-associated chains were confirmed in vitro to be specific for CMV antigens.

This CDR3 spans 12 amino acids. The germline CDR1 and CDR2 sequences are MDHEN and SYDVKM. Deletions cut 7 bases from V and 4 bases from J, with 10 bases between. In regard to this clone: Its antigen is currently unknown.

A multiplex PCR was run with 60 Vbeta primers and 13 Jbeta primers. Sequenced by immunoSEQ multiplex PCR; TCRdb stores in-frame clones only, minus some. The data contain 200,000 to 250,000 clones, around 80% of them singletons. This rearrangement joins TRBV28 to TRBJ1-2; possibly TRBD1 for D (6 bases). The sequence came from a man aged 18 to 30 in good health and CMV-seronegative. The material sequenced was PBMCs. In DNA form, the CDR3 reads TGTGCCAGCACTCAGGGGAGCTATGGCTACACCTTC. Translation: CASTQGSYGYTF.